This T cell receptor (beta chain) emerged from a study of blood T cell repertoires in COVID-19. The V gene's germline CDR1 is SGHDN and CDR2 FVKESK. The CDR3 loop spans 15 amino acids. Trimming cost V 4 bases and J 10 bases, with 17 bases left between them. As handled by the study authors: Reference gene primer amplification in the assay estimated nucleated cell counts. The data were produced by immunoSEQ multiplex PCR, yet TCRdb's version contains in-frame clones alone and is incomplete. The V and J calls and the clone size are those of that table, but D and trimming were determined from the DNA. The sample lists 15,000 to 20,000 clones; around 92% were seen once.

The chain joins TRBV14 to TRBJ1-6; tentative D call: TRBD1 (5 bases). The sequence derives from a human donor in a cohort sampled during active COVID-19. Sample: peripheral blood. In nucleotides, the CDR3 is TGTGCCAGCAGCCGAGAACTTGGGGCGGAGTCACCCCTCCACTTT. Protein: CASSRELGAESPLHF.